This T cell receptor beta chain was identified during a study of blood T cell repertoires in COVID-19 (TCRdb year 2020). A note on the overall study: The collaborator samples originated in the United States, Italy and Spain and spanned the acute and convalescent phases of COVID-19. The material from the prospective study consisted of cDNA or gDNA derived from T cells, B-cell-depleted T cells, or PBMCs. Subjects who had been exposed to COVID-19, were actively infected with it, or had recovered from it provided the deeply sampled blood TCRbeta repertoires that made up the dataset. The repertoires were made available in a free public database intended to serve as a resource for research on the immune response to SARS-CoV-2. The samples were drawn from two sources: the first 160 participants of the ongoing ImmuneRACE study, and 950 to 1,500 subjects contributed by 6 global collaborators. The sample metadata nearly always contained a de-identified subject ID, COVID-19 status, age in years and sex. HLA class I and class II types, where available, came from metadata supplied by the sample provider rather than from assay-based typing.

This clone was counted only a few times. The target of this receptor is not known. There are no base qualities to consult, and no much larger clone falls within one base. Broader findings and caveats from the paper: How much clinical and demographic metadata was included differed by source and by participant, and the metadata was provided uncurated.

TCRbeta CDR3 regions were amplified from genomic DNA by means of the immunoSEQ Assay, a bias-controlled multiplex PCR. The study's processing was this. The number of nucleated cells in each sample was estimated by amplification of reference gene primers within the assay. To quantify the absolute abundance of each unique TCRbeta CDR3 rearrangement, sequence reads were collapsed and filtered. Productive Simpson clonality was computed per sample as the square root of Simpson's diversity index over productive rearrangements. TCRdb mirrors the immuneACCESS table, restricted to in-frame sequences. Some clones are absent from its copies; in checked studies, under half trace to an unresolved V gene, and the reason for the others is unknown. V, J and clone size were drawn from that table, and D and trimming were deduced from the DNA. For this sample the table gives 100,000 to 150,000 clones, of which more than 75% were detected only once. Together, the top ten hold about 5.4% of the sample.

The collaborating institutions used their own protocols to collect whole blood in K2EDTA tubes. For TCRbeta analysis, collaborators shipped samples as frozen whole blood, isolated PBMCs, or DNA extracted from either of those sample types. Trimming costs V 4 bases and J 7 bases, and their ends lie 17 bases apart. Inclusive of the bounding cysteine and phenylalanine, the CDR3 is 15 residues long. Only CDR3 DNA remains: 45 bases, in frame from the first base. Based on the germline V gene (reference sequence), the CDR1 and CDR2 sequences are GTSNPN and SVGIG. The sequence came from a human donor in a cohort sampled during active COVID-19. The sample comprised peripheral blood. This chain is built from TRBV30 and TRBJ1-6, and perhaps TRBD1 as D gene, on 6 matching bases. The base sequence is TGTGCCTGGAAAAAACAGGGAGAAGGGAATTCACCCCTCCACTTT. It specifies CAWKKQGEGNSPLHF. The full variable domain, completed from the reference TRBV30 and TRBJ1-6 proteins outside the CDR3, reads SQTIHQWPATLVQPVGSPLSLECTVEGTSNPNLYWYRQAAGRGLQLLFYSVGIGQISSEVPQNLSASRPQDRQFILSSKKLLLSDSGFYLCAWKKQGEGNSPLHFGNGTRLTVT.